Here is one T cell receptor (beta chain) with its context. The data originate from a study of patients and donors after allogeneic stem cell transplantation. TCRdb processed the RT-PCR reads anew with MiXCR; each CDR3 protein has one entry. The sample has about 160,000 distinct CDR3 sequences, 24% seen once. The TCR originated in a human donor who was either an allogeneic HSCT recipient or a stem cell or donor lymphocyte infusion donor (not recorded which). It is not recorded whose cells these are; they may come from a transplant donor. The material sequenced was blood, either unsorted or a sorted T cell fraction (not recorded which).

The CDR3 spells CASSLTPTQGTEAFF. CDR3 DNA: TGTGCCAGCAGCTTAACACCAACCCAGGGCACTGAAGCTTTCTTT. The chain has TRBV7-6 and TRBJ1-1; the D gene is possibly TRBD1 (5 bases). Trimming shortened V by 2 bases and J by 4 bases, and 14 bases separated the two germline ends. CDR1 and CDR2 from the germline V gene are SGHVS and FNYEAQ. This CDR3 spans 15 amino acids. Using reference TRBV7-6 and TRBJ1-1 for the parts outside the CDR3, the full variable domain is GAGVSQSPRYKVTKRGQDVALRCDPISGHVSLYWYRQALGQGPEFLTYFNYEAQQDKSGLPNDRFSAERPEGSISTLTIQRTEQRDSAMYRCASSLTPTQGTEAFFGQGTRLTVV.